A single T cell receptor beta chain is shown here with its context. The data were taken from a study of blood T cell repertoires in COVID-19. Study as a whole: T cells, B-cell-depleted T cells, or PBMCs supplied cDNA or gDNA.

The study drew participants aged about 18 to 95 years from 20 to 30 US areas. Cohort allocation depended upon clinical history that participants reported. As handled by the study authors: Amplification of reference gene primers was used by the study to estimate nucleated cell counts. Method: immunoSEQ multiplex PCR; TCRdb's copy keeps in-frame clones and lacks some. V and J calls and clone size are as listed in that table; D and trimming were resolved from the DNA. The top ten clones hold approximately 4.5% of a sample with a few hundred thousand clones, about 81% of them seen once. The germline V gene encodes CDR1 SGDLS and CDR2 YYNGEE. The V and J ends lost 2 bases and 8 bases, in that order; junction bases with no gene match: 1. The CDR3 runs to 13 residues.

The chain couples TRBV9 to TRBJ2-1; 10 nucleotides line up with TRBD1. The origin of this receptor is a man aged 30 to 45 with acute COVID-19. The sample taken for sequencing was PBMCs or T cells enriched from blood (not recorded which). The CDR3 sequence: CASSVGTGDEQFF. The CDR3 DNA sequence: TGTGCCAGCAGCGTCGGGACAGGGGATGAGCAGTTCTTC.